The clone carrying this T cell receptor beta chain was counted many times. MiXCR, applied by TCRdb to the RT-PCR reads, yields one record per CDR3 protein. The sample has 550,000 to 750,000 distinct CDR3 sequences; approximately 15% are singletons. The length of the CDR3 is 12 residues. Germline CDR1 and CDR2: SGHVS and FNYEAQ. V lost 5 bases, J lost 8 bases, and 10 bases lay in between. V is TRBV7-6 and J is TRBJ2-1; possibly TRBD2 for D (5 bases). This TCR came from a female donor in good health, serving as a healthy control. The specimen sequenced was memory CD4+ T cells from blood. The CDR3 sequence is CASSPWTDEQFF. The CDR3 nucleotides read TGTGCCAGCAGCCCATGGACTGATGAGCAGTTCTTC. The complete variable domain, with remaining parts taken from reference TRBV7-6 and TRBJ2-1, reads GAGVSQSPRYKVTKRGQDVALRCDPISGHVSLYWYRQALGQGPEFLTYFNYEAQQDKSGLPNDRFSAERPEGSISTLTIQRTEQRDSAMYRCASSPWTDEQFFGPGTRLTVL.